These 32 T cell receptor beta chains share one sample of origin, sequenced in a study of blood T cell repertoires in COVID-19. Repertoires were generated with immunoSEQ multiplex PCR, while TCRdb's copy carries only in-frame clones and drops some. The data contain about 140,000 clones, 60% to 80% of them singletons. The sequenced sample consisted of peripheral blood. The receptors shown here come from a man aged 50 to 59 with active or convalescent COVID-19.

The rearrangement links TRBV23-1 to TRBJ1-3, with D perhaps TRBD1 (5 bases). TRBV23-1 is identified as an open reading frame with a role that is uncertain. The ends were cut back, 3 bases at V and 2 bases at J, with 11 bases in the middle. CDR3 length equals 15 residues. The CDR3 reads CASSHGGRPGNTIYF. As DNA, the CDR3 is TGCGCCAGCAGTCATGGGGGGAGGCCTGGAAACACCATATATTTT.

The sample holds many counts of this clone. This chain uses TRBV5-8 with TRBJ2-7; D not resolved. V lost 2 bases, J lost 0 bases, and 3 bases lay in between. Germline V gene lookup returns CDR1 SGHTS and CDR2 YDEGEE. CDR3 length: 12 amino acids. In DNA form, the CDR3 reads TGTGCCAGCAGCTTTAGCTCCTACGAGCAGTACTTC. Translation: CASSFSSYEQYF. The full variable domain, in which reference TRBV5-8 and TRBJ2-7 provide the parts outside the CDR3, is EAGVTQSPTHLIKTRGQQATLRCSPISGHTSVYWYQQALGLGLQFLLWYDEGEERNRGNFPPRFSGRQFPNYSSELNVNALELEDSALYLCASSFSSYEQYFGPGTRLTVT.

In its sample, this clone was seen once. The chain uses TRBV21-1 and TRBJ2-3; TRBD1 reflects the table's D call only, with no check against the DNA. TRBV21-1 is classified as a pseudogene. The CDR3 has 15 residues. DNA for the CDR3: TGTGCCAGCAGCCTGACACAGGGGTCGGCAGATACGCAGTATTTT. Translated, it gives CASSLTQGSADTQYF.

A note on this clone: The same CDR3 arises from other DNA sequences in this sample as well. The V gene is TRBV19, the J gene TRBJ2-7; 8 positions match TRBD1. CDR3 length: 11 amino acids. Per germline, CDR1 LNHDA and CDR2 SQIVND (reference sequence). With V trimmed by 9 bases and J by 4 bases, 2 bases remained unmatched. CDR3 amino acids: CASQGAYEQYF. CDR3 coding DNA: TGTGCCAGCCAGGGGGCGTACGAGCAGTACTTC.

The gene calls are TRBV7-8 and TRBJ2-1; D ambiguous. The CDR3 is made up of 12 amino acids. CDR1 SGHVS and CDR2 FQNEAQ come from the germline V gene. Trimming took 5 bases from V and 6 from J, leaving 8 bases between them. The CDR3 coding sequence is TGTGCCAGCAGCGTGTCAGGCAATGAGCAGTTCTTC. Protein sequence: CASSVSGNEQFF.

The V gene is TRBV6-5, the J gene TRBJ2-7; D is unresolved. This CDR3 contains 13 residues. CDR1 and CDR2 from the germline V gene are MNHEY and SVGAGI. Trimming took 5 bases from V and 4 from J, leaving 12 bases between them. The CDR3 DNA sequence: TGTGCCAGCAGTCAGACTCCCACGTACGAGCAGTACTTC. Protein product: CASSQTPTYEQYF.

The chain carries TRBV2 and TRBJ1-2; D gene unclear. CDR3 length: 13 amino acids. CDR1 and CDR2 (germline): SNHLY, FYNNEI. Trimming shortened V by 3 bases and J by 6 bases, and 11 bases separated the two germline ends. The CDR3 sequence: CASSERTGDGYTF. The CDR3, as DNA: TGTGCCAGCAGTGAGCGCACCGGGGATGGCTACACCTTC.

This sequence joins TRBV5-4 and TRBJ2-1; 13 nucleotides align to TRBD2. Germline V gene data show CDR1 as SGHNT and CDR2 as YYREEE (reference sequence). The CDR3 sequence is 16 residues long. The V and J ends lost 3 bases and 9 bases, in that order; junction bases with no gene match: 9. CDR3 DNA: TGTGCCAGCAGCTCTTGGGGACTAGCGGGAAAGGGTGAGCAGTTCTTC. The encoded protein is CASSSWGLAGKGEQFF.

In this sample, this clone turned up once. V usage is TRBV7-6 and J usage is TRBJ2-2, with 12 bases that match TRBD1. The junction had 15 bases not matched to a gene; V was cut back by 11 bases and J by 2 bases. The CDR3 sequence is 18 residues long. In germline, CDR1 is SGHVS, CDR2 FNYEAQ. The chain's CDR3 is CAGSGQGALAGNTGELFF. The CDR3 DNA reads as TGTGCCGGATCGGGACAGGGGGCACTAGCGGGAAACACCGGGGAGCTGTTTTTT. The entire variable domain, with the rest obtained from reference TRBV7-6 and TRBJ2-2, is as follows: GAGVSQSPRYKVTKRGQDVALRCDPISGHVSLYWYRQALGQGPEFLTYFNYEAQQDKSGLPNDRFSAERPEGSISTLTIQRTEQRDSAMYRCAGSGQGALAGNTGELFFGEGSRLTVL.

The rearrangement links TRBV15 to TRBJ1-5, with 10 nucleotides matching TRBD1. CDR1 is LNHNV and CDR2 is YYDKDF in the germline V gene (reference sequence). V shed 2 bases and J 4 bases; nucleotides not matched to a gene: 5. The CDR3 extends over 16 amino acids. CDR3 DNA: TGTGCCACCAGCAGATCAAGGACAGGGGGTAATCAGCCCCAGCATTTT. The encoded protein is CATSRSRTGGNQPQHF. The variable domain in full, with the rest retrieved from reference TRBV15 and TRBJ1-5, is DAMVIQNPRYQVTQFGKPVTLSCSQTLNHNVMYWYQQKSSQAPKLLFHYYDKDFNNEADTPDNFQSRRPNTSFCFLDIRSPGLGDTAMYLCATSRSRTGGNQPQHFGDGTRLSIL.

V gene TRBV9 combines with J gene TRBJ2-2; a weak D match, TRBD2 (5 bases). The germline CDR1 and CDR2 sequences are SGDLS and YYNGEE. The CDR3 runs to 16 residues. V dropped 4 bases and J dropped 0 bases, with 13 bases sitting between them. The DNA for the CDR3 is TGTGCCAGCAGCCCCTCCGGGAATTCGAACACCGGGGAGCTGTTTTTT. Amino acid sequence: CASSPSGNSNTGELFF.

The chain uses TRBV19 and TRBJ2-3; 7 nucleotides agree with TRBD1. The germline V gene encodes CDR1 LNHDA and CDR2 SQIVND (reference sequence). V trimming: 3 bases; J trimming: 5 bases; junction bases outside the gene matches: 2. This CDR3 has 13 amino acids. The CDR3 coding sequence is TGTGCCAGTAGTATCAACAGGGGAGATACGCAGTATTTT. Translated, it gives CASSINRGDTQYF.

The V and J genes are TRBV7-3 and TRBJ2-7; the match to TRBD1 covers 9 bases. After removal of 6 bases from V and 4 bases from J, the junction contained 10 bases not matched to a gene. The CDR3 covers 15 residues. The germline CDR1 and CDR2 sequences are SGHTA and FQGTGA. CDR3 sequence reads: CASRPPGDRVYEQYF. CDR3 in DNA: TGTGCCAGCAGACCACCCGGGGACAGGGTGTACGAGCAGTACTTC.

This clone was counted many times. The rearrangement joins TRBV25-1 to TRBJ2-1; tentatively, D is TRBD1 (5 bases). V was clipped by 4 bases and J by 9 bases, with 13 bases between them. The CDR3 covers 13 residues. CDR1 is MGHDK and CDR2 is SYGVNS in the germline V gene. In DNA, the CDR3 is TGTGCCAGCAGTGTAGGGGTTCTCGGTGAGCAGTTCTTC. As protein: CASSVGVLGEQFF.

The V call is TRBV29-1, the J call TRBJ2-7, with 10 bases lining up with TRBD1. Looked up from germline, CDR1 is SQVTM and CDR2 is ANQGSEA. The CDR3 is 13 residues long. With 5 bases clipped from V and 6 bases from J, the junction kept 7 bases outside the gene matches. The CDR3 DNA reads TGCAGCGTTCTGGGGACAGGGGCGGGCGAGCAGTACTTC. Its protein product is CSVLGTGAGEQYF.

V is TRBV3-1 (or the pseudogene TRBV3-2) and J is TRBJ1-2, with TRBD1 as a possible D gene (6 bases). Germline CDR1 and CDR2: LGHDT and YNNKEL (reference sequence). This CDR3 has 15 amino acids. Trimming removed 4 bases at V and 2 bases at J, with 14 bases between. CDR3 amino acids: CASSPGQRQNYGYTF. CDR3 sequence (DNA): TGTGCCAGCAGCCCCGGACAGAGGCAGAACTATGGCTACACCTTC.

The count of this clone is one. The rearrangement uses TRBV12-3 or TRBV12-4 and TRBJ2-1, with D unresolved. The CDR3 spans 13 residues. V lost 3 bases and J 4 bases, leaving 7 bases between the germline ends. CDR3 in amino acids: CASSLGLYNEQFF. In nucleotides, the CDR3 is TGTGCCAGCAGTTTGGGCCTTTACAATGAGCAGTTCTTC.

The chain joins TRBV12-3 or TRBV12-4 to TRBJ1-2; D gene ambiguous. Between the trimmed V and J ends, which lost 6 bases and 7 bases, there was a span of 15 bases. This CDR3 region has 13 residues. CDR3 sequence: CASSPYEGSGYTF. CDR3 bases: TGTGCCAGCAGCCCTTACGAGGGTAGTGGCTACACCTTC.

This chain uses TRBV6-1 with TRBJ1-1; unclear D gene. Trimming shortened V by 2 bases and J by 0 bases, and 7 bases separated the two germline ends. CDR1 is MNHNS, CDR2 SASEGT, per germline. The CDR3 spans 14 residues. Here the CDR3 DNA reads TGTGCCAGCAGTGAACCGGGTGTGAACACTGAAGCTTTCTTT. Its protein product is CASSEPGVNTEAFF.

The V gene is TRBV20-1, the J gene TRBJ2-1; 7 nucleotides agree with TRBD2. The ends lost 3 bases at V and 8 bases at J; junction bases unmatched: 10. CDR1 and CDR2 from the germline V gene are DFQATT and SNEGSKA (reference sequence). The CDR3 length is 14 residues. The CDR3 loop is CSASLAAGPHEQFF. The CDR3 bases are TGCAGTGCTAGTCTAGCGGCGGGTCCTCATGAGCAGTTCTTC.

The V call is TRBV29-1, the J call TRBJ1-1, with D maybe TRBD1 (5 bases). The CDR3 loop spans 17 amino acids. The V and J ends lost 7 bases and 2 bases respectively, with 26 bases between them. Germline V gene sequence: CDR1 SQVTM, CDR2 ANQGSEA. The CDR3 bases are TGCAGCGCCCTCAGGAGTAGGGGAGGTGGCGATAACACTGAAGCTTTCTTT. Translating gives CSALRSRGGGDNTEAFF.

This chain uses TRBV4-2 with TRBJ2-1, with a weak D call TRBD2 (5 bases). Germline V gives CDR1 LGHNA, CDR2 YNFKEQ. The CDR3 consists of 11 residues. With 1 base removed from V and 10 bases from J, the gap between germline ends came to 5 bases. In DNA, the CDR3 is TGTGCCAGCAGCCAAGGACTAGAGCAGTTCTTC. Encoded protein: CASSQGLEQFF.

The chain is built from TRBV28 and TRBJ2-1; a possible D gene is TRBD2 (6 bases). From germline, CDR1 is MDHEN and CDR2 SYDVKM. CDR3 length: 12 amino acids. The V end was cut by 3 bases, the J end by 9 bases, with 9 bases between. The chain's CDR3 is CASSFGTSEQFF. CDR3 DNA sequence: TGTGCCAGCAGTTTCGGGACTTCTGAGCAGTTCTTC. Full variable domain (remainder filled in from reference TRBV28 and TRBJ2-1): DVKVTQSSRYLVKRTGEKVFLECVQDMDHENMFWYRQDPGLGLRLIYFSYDVKMKEKGDIPEGYSVSREKKERFSLILESASTNQTSMYLCASSFGTSEQFFGPGTRLTVL.

The chain joins TRBV5-1 to TRBJ2-5, with 9 nucleotides matching TRBD1. With V trimmed by 4 bases and J by 2 bases, 6 bases remained unmatched. Germline V lookup: CDR1 SGHRS, CDR2 YFSETQ. This CDR3 spans 15 amino acids. The CDR3 coding sequence is TGCGCCAGCAGCCCTATGACAGGGGGTCAAGAGACCCAGTACTTC. Translating it yields CASSPMTGGQETQYF. Filled out from reference TRBV5-1 and TRBJ2-5, the complete variable domain reads KAGVTQTPRYLIKTRGQQVTLSCSPISGHRSVSWYQQTPGQGLQFLFEYFSETQRNKGNFPGRFSGRQFSNSRSEMNVSTLELGDSALYLCASSPMTGGQETQYFGPGTRLLVL.

J is TRBJ2-7 and V is TRBV10-3; D uncertain. CDR3 length: 12 residues. Germline-derived CDR1 and CDR2 are ENHRY and SYGVKD. The germline V and J ends were trimmed by 8 bases and 0 bases, with 8 bases remaining between them. The DNA of the CDR3 is TGTGCCATCTCGCAGGCCTCCTACGAGCAGTACTTC. Amino acids: CAISQASYEQYF.

The chain carries TRBV9 and TRBJ2-7; 11 nucleotides line up with TRBD2. CDR3 length equals 15 residues. V lost 4 bases, J lost 4 bases, and 7 bases stayed unmatched. Germline lookup yields CDR1 SGDLS and CDR2 YYNGEE. DNA for the CDR3: TGTGCCAGCAGCAGTGGGACTAGCGGACTATACGAGCAGTACTTC. Residues: CASSSGTSGLYEQYF.

CDR3: CASSPREAGGPNTQYF. DNA for the CDR3: TGTGCCAGCAGTCCCCGTGAGGCGGGAGGGCCGAATACGCAGTATTTT. The V gene is TRBV27, the J gene TRBJ2-3; TRBD2 agrees at 9 bases. CDR3 length: 16 residues. Trimming cost V 5 bases and J 7 bases; bases outside gene matches: 13. Looked up from germline, CDR1 is MNHEY and CDR2 is SMNVEV (reference sequence).

This clone was recorded a few times. The chain has TRBV4-2 and TRBJ1-1; D remains ambiguous. The CDR3 has 17 residues. Germline lookup yields CDR1 LGHNA and CDR2 YNFKEQ. The germline V and J ends were trimmed by 0 bases and 0 bases, with 14 bases remaining between them. Here the CDR3 reads CASSQDGSRLMNTEAFF. The CDR3 DNA reads TGTGCCAGCAGCCAAGACGGGAGTAGGTTAATGAACACTGAAGCTTTCTTT.

CDR3 protein: CASSAAGTGGTEAFF. Written as DNA, the CDR3 is TGTGCCAGCAGCGCCGCCGGGACAGGGGGAACTGAAGCTTTCTTT. The chain employs TRBV7-8 and TRBJ1-1; 11 bases fit TRBD1. V was pared by 5 bases and J by 5 bases, with 7 bases of the junction left unmatched. In germline, CDR1 is SGHVS, CDR2 FQNEAQ. This CDR3 spans 15 amino acids.

The chain combines TRBV18 with TRBJ1-2, with TRBD1 matching over 7 bases. Trimming took 2 bases from V and 6 from J; bases not matched to a gene: 9. CDR3 length equals 15 residues. Germline V gives CDR1 KGHSH, CDR2 LQKENI. CDR3 nucleotides: TGTGCCAGCTCACCAATGGACAGGCGCCCCAATGGCTACACCTTC. Translation gives CASSPMDRRPNGYTF.

This chain connects TRBV6-5 to TRBJ2-1, with 7 positions matching TRBD1. With 3 bases clipped from V and 4 bases from J, the junction kept 9 bases outside the gene matches. The V gene's germline CDR1 is MNHEY and CDR2 SVGAGI. CDR3 length: 16 amino acids. The CDR3 here is CASSYEWDRLYNEQFF. The CDR3 DNA sequence: TGTGCCAGCAGTTATGAGTGGGACAGATTATACAATGAGCAGTTCTTC.

The chain combines TRBV28 with TRBJ2-1; 7 bases agree with TRBD1. The CDR3 consists of 15 residues. CDR1 and CDR2 from the germline V gene are MDHEN and SYDVKM. With 2 bases clipped from V and 7 bases from J, the junction kept 8 bases outside the gene matches. Here the CDR3 DNA reads TGTGCCAGCAGTTTACCCCAGGGGGTATGGAATGAGCAGTTCTTC. Amino acid sequence: CASSLPQGVWNEQFF.